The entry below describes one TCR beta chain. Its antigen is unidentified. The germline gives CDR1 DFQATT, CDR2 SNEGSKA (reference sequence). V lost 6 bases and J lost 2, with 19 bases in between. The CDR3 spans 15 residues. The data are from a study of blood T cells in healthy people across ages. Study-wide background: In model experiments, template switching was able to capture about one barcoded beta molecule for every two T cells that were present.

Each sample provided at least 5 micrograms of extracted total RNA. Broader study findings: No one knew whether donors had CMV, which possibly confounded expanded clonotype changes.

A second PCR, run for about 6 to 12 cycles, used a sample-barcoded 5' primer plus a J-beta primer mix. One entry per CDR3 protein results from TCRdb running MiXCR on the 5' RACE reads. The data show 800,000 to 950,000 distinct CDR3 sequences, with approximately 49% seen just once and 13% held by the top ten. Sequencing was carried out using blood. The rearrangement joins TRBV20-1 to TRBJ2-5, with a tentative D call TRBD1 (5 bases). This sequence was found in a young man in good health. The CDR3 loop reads CSADREMDIQETQYF. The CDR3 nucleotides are TGCAGTGCCGACCGAGAGATGGACATACAAGAGACCCAGTACTTC.